A single sample is the source of the 24 T cell receptor beta chains below, sequenced in a study of blood T cell repertoires in COVID-19. Repertoires were generated with immunoSEQ multiplex PCR, while TCRdb's copy carries only in-frame clones and drops some. This table has over 200,000 clones, approximately 84% appearing once. The source material was PBMCs or T cells enriched from blood (not recorded which). The receptors derive from a man aged 18-30 years who had recovered from COVID-19.

The CDR3 DNA reads TGTGCCAGTAGCCCAGGGGGGTCAGGGTACGCAGATACGCAGTATTTT. This encodes CASSPGGSGYADTQYF. The chain employs TRBV19 and TRBJ2-3; maybe TRBD1 (7 bases). The germline V gene has CDR1 LNHDA and CDR2 SQIVND (reference sequence). The CDR3 totals 16 residues. The V end was cut by 6 bases, the J end by 4 bases, with 20 bases between.

The chain has TRBV24-1 and TRBJ1-2; the D is unclear. CDR1 and CDR2 from the germline V gene are KGHDR and SFDVKD. The CDR3 is made up of 12 amino acids. V gave up 0 bases and J gave up 11 bases, with 9 bases separating them. In DNA form, the CDR3 reads TGTGCCACCAGTGATTTGAACAGTGGATACACCTTC. Amino acid sequence: CATSDLNSGYTF.

This chain connects TRBV5-6 to TRBJ2-7; 7 bases map to TRBD1. This CDR3 is built from 15 residues. The germline gives CDR1 SGHDT, CDR2 YYEEEE. V lost 1 base and J lost 4; bases outside the gene matches: 8. This CDR3 reads CASSLRDQGEYEQYF. The CDR3 DNA follows: TGTGCCAGCAGCTTGCGGGACCAGGGGGAGTACGAGCAGTACTTC.

The CDR3 nucleotides read TGTGCCACCAGTGACTCAGGGGGCCGCGGAGAGACCCAGTACTTC. Translating it yields CATSDSGGRGETQYF. The chain has TRBV24-1 and TRBJ2-5; 8 bases fit TRBD1. Trimming took 4 bases from V and 4 from J; bases not matched to a gene: 7. Germline V gives CDR1 KGHDR, CDR2 SFDVKD. CDR3 length equals 15 residues.

This chain joins TRBV2 and TRBJ1-6, with TRBD1 as a possible D gene (5 bases). The germline V gene encodes CDR1 SNHLY and CDR2 FYNNEI. The CDR3 length is 16 residues. V shed 7 bases and J shed 4 bases, with 17 bases lying between them. CDR3 DNA: TGTGCCAGCACCCCCGTCGGGGGAACATATAATTCACCCCTCCACTTT. Its protein is CASTPVGGTYNSPLHF.

This chain uses TRBV5-4 with TRBJ2-7; 9 bases align to TRBD2. The CDR3 covers 15 residues. CDR1 is SGHNT and CDR2 is YYREEE in the germline V gene (reference sequence). V gave up 4 bases and J gave up 5 bases; unmatched junction bases: 10. The DNA of the CDR3 is TGTGCCAGCAGCCGGTCCGGGACTAGCATAAACGAGCAGTACTTC. Translated: CASSRSGTSINEQYF.

CDR3 protein: CASSSNLDPTGVVETQYF. DNA for the CDR3: TGTGCCAGCAGCTCTAATCTCGACCCGACAGGGGTGGTAGAGACCCAGTACTTC. V gene TRBV11-3 combines with J gene TRBJ2-5; 8 bases align to TRBD1. Losses at the gene ends were 4 bases for V and 4 bases for J; bases not matched to a gene: 17. Germline values: CDR1 SGHNT, CDR2 YENEEA. The CDR3 is 18 residues long.

This clone is a singleton in its sample. This chain links TRBV3-1 (or the pseudogene TRBV3-2) with TRBJ2-1; 8 positions agree with TRBD2. Looked up from germline, CDR1 is LGHDT and CDR2 is YNNKEL (reference sequence). This CDR3 region has 15 residues. V shed 1 base, J shed 4 bases, and the junction held 3 bases outside the gene matches. Here the CDR3 DNA reads TGTGCCAGCAGCCAAGGTACGGGGGGGTACAATGAGCAGTTCTTC. The encoded protein is CASSQGTGGYNEQFF.

The CDR3 bases are TGTGCCTGGAGACTAGGACAGGGCGGGTTTGGAAATTCACCCCTCCACTTT. It translates to CAWRLGQGGFGNSPLHF. The J gene is TRBJ1-6, the V gene TRBV30; 8 nucleotides line up with TRBD1. The junction had 14 bases not matched to a gene; V was cut back by 3 bases and J by 7 bases. CDR1 and CDR2 from the germline V gene are GTSNPN and SVGIG (reference sequence). The CDR3 length is 17 residues.

As concerns this clone: This specimen includes other DNA sequences encoding the same CDR3. The chain is built from TRBV5-1 and TRBJ2-5, with 8 bases aligning to TRBD2. Germline V gene data show CDR1 as SGHRS and CDR2 as YFSETQ. This CDR3 comprises 14 residues. The ends lost 3 bases at V and 1 base at J; junction bases unmatched: 2. The CDR3 nucleotides read TGCGCCAGCAGCTCCGGACTAGCCCAAGAGACCCAGTACTTC. Residues: CASSSGLAQETQYF.

There are a few counts of this clone. V and J are TRBV28 and TRBJ1-5; TRBD1 matches at 7 bases. The J segment lost 4 bases and the V segment lost 3 bases, leaving 3 bases of the junction unmatched. Germline CDR1 and CDR2: MDHEN and SYDVKM. The CDR3 runs 14 residues. As DNA, the CDR3 is TGTGCCAGCAGTTTCCTACAGGGGAATCAGCCCCAGCATTTT. It yields the protein CASSFLQGNQPQHF.

This clone was seen just once. V and J are TRBV13 and TRBJ2-7; a possible D gene is TRBD2 (6 bases). V was trimmed by 3 bases and J by 5 bases, leaving 14 bases between them. The CDR3 covers 14 residues. CDR1 is PRHDT and CDR2 is FYEKMQ in the germline V gene (reference sequence). The CDR3: CASSFPDSGDEQYF. In DNA form, the CDR3 reads TGTGCCAGCAGCTTTCCTGATTCGGGGGACGAGCAGTACTTC.

The CDR3: CASSSAAGSNQPQHF. In nucleotides, the CDR3 is TGTGCCAGCAGTTCCGCCGCGGGTAGCAATCAGCCCCAGCATTTT. V and J are TRBV27 and TRBJ1-5; D remains unclear. Trimming removed 4 bases from V and 0 bases from J, with 10 bases in between. The CDR3 length is 15 residues. Germline V gene data show CDR1 as MNHEY and CDR2 as SMNVEV (reference sequence).

The chain joins TRBV5-1 to TRBJ1-2, with D possibly matching TRBD1 (5 bases). V lost 0 bases, J lost 7 bases, and 13 bases lay in between. This CDR3 is 14 amino acids long. Germline V gene data show CDR1 as SGHRS and CDR2 as YFSETQ. Here the CDR3 DNA reads TGCGCCAGCAGCTTGGTGGAGGGACGAGGTGGCTACACCTTC. Amino acids: CASSLVEGRGGYTF.

This clone was observed a few times. This sequence joins TRBV5-4 and TRBJ2-7, with 12 bases matching TRBD2. The J segment lost 5 bases and the V segment lost 0 bases, leaving 0 bases of the junction unmatched. The germline V gene encodes CDR1 SGHNT and CDR2 YYREEE (reference sequence). This CDR3 is 14 amino acids long. The CDR3 here is CASSLGLAGDEQYF. In DNA, the CDR3 is TGTGCCAGCAGCTTGGGACTAGCGGGAGACGAGCAGTACTTC.

This clone appeared a few times. This chain connects TRBV4-2 to TRBJ2-1; a possible D gene is TRBD2 (6 bases). The CDR3 runs to 16 residues. The V end was cut by 3 bases, the J end by 1 base, with 13 bases between. CDR1 and CDR2 (germline): LGHNA, YNFKEQ. DNA of the CDR3: TGTGCCAGCAGCCAGCCGGGGGAGGAATCCTACAATGAGCAGTTCTTC. The encoded protein is CASSQPGEESYNEQFF.

The J gene is TRBJ1-2, the V gene TRBV29-1; the D is unclear. Trimming cost V 0 bases and J 4 bases, with 15 bases left between them. Germline V gene sequence: CDR1 SQVTM, CDR2 ANQGSEA. The CDR3 has 15 residues. The DNA of the CDR3 is TGCAGCGTTGAAGATCTTCGCGAGGGAAGCTATGGCTACACCTTC. Translated: CSVEDLREGSYGYTF.

The chain couples TRBV30 to TRBJ2-3, with TRBD1 as a possible D gene (6 bases). Germline V gives CDR1 GTSNPN, CDR2 SVGIG (reference sequence). The CDR3 contains 15 residues. V was shortened by 0 bases and J by 4 bases, with 14 bases between the two germline ends. CDR3 in DNA: TGTGCCTGGAGTGTACGGGTCAGGGGAGCAGATACGCAGTATTTT. Residues: CAWSVRVRGADTQYF.

The table lists this clone with a count of one. The rearrangement uses TRBV6-5 and TRBJ1-4, with D unclear. V shed 4 bases and J shed 8 bases, with 14 bases lying between them. The germline V gene has CDR1 MNHEY and CDR2 SVGAGI. This CDR3 has 14 residues. The CDR3 DNA reads TGTGCCAGCAGTTTCGACGGGGTCCGGGAAAAACTGTTTTTT. Protein: CASSFDGVREKLFF.

There are a few counts of this clone. The genes are TRBV2 and TRBJ2-7; 7 nucleotides align to TRBD1. V lost 3 bases and J lost 1; bases outside the gene matches: 9. The CDR3 is made up of 16 amino acids. In germline, CDR1 is SNHLY, CDR2 FYNNEI. The CDR3 loop is CASSDPRDSRSYEQYF. Written as DNA, the CDR3 is TGTGCCAGCAGTGACCCCCGGGACAGTAGATCCTACGAGCAGTACTTC. The variable domain in full, completed from reference TRBV2 and TRBJ2-7, reads EPEVTQTPSHQVTQMGQEVILRCVPISNHLYFYWYRQILGQKVEFLVSFYNNEISEKSEIFDDQFSVERPDGSNFTLKIRSTKLEDSAMYFCASSDPRDSRSYEQYFGPGTRLTVT.

This clone was recorded only once. The rearrangement joins TRBV5-8 to TRBJ2-7; D might be TRBD1 (7 bases). V shed 6 bases and J shed 6 bases, with 25 bases lying between them. The germline V gene encodes CDR1 SGHTS and CDR2 YDEGEE. CDR3 length: 16 amino acids. The CDR3: CASNPQGGQRRLEQYF. The DNA for the CDR3 is TGTGCCAGCAACCCCCAGGGGGGACAGCGTAGGCTCGAGCAGTACTTC.

This clone came up once. The chain links TRBV28 to TRBJ2-7, with D hard to call. V shed 2 bases and J shed 0 bases, with 11 bases lying between them. This CDR3 has 15 amino acids. Germline values: CDR1 MDHEN, CDR2 SYDVKM. The CDR3 is CASSLSRYSSYEQYF. As DNA, the CDR3 is TGTGCCAGCAGTTTAAGTCGGTATTCCTCCTACGAGCAGTACTTC.

This clone was seen just once. V and J are TRBV28 and TRBJ1-3; TRBD1 matches at 8 bases. J was trimmed by 0 bases and V by 5 bases; bases with no gene match: 9. The CDR3 runs to 17 residues. In germline, CDR1 is MDHEN, CDR2 SYDVKM. DNA for the CDR3: TGTGCCAGCAGTACCTCACAGGGGGGCCTCTCTGGAAACACCATATATTTT. It translates to CASSTSQGGLSGNTIYF.

The rearrangement joins TRBV2 to TRBJ2-7, with TRBD1 matching over 10 bases. The CDR3 loop spans 15 amino acids. V was pared by 6 bases and J by 2 bases, with 7 bases of the junction left unmatched. Germline lookup yields CDR1 SNHLY and CDR2 FYNNEI. The chain's CDR3 is CASRTGTGVAYEQYF. CDR3 nucleotide sequence: TGTGCCAGCAGGACAGGGACAGGGGTCGCCTACGAGCAGTACTTC. Looking up the rest from reference TRBV2 and TRBJ2-7 gives the full variable domain: EPEVTQTPSHQVTQMGQEVILRCVPISNHLYFYWYRQILGQKVEFLVSFYNNEISEKSEIFDDQFSVERPDGSNFTLKIRSTKLEDSAMYFCASRTGTGVAYEQYFGPGTRLTVT.